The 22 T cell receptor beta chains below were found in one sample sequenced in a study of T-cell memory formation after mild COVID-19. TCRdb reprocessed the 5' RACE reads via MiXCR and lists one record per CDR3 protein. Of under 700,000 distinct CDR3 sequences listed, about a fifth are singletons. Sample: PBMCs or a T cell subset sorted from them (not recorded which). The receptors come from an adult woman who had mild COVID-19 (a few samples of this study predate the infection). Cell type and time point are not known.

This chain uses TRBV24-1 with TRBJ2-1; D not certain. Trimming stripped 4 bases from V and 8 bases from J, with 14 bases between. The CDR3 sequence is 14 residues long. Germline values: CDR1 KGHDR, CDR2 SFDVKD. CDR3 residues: CATSEASDLYEQFF. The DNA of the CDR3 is TGTGCCACCAGTGAGGCCTCGGACCTGTATGAGCAGTTCTTC.

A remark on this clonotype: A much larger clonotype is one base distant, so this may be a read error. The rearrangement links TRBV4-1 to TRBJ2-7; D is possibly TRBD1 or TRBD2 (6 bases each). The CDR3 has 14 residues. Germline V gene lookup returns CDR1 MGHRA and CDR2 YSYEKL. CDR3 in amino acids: CASRQVGGSHEQYF. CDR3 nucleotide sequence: TGCGCCAGCAGACAAGTGGGGGGCTCCCACGAGCAGTACTTC.

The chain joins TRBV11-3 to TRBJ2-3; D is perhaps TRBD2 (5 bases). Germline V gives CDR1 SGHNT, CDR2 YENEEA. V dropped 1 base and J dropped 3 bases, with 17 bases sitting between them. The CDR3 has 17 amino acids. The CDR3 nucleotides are TGTGCCAGCAGCTTAGCTCTCCAGTGGAGCGGAACAGATACGCAGTATTTT. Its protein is CASSLALQWSGTDTQYF.

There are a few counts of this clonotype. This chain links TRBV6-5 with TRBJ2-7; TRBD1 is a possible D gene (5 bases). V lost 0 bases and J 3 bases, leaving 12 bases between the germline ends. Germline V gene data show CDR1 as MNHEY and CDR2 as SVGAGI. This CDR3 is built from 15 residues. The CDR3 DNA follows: TGTGCCAGCAGTTACTCGAGAGACAGTATCTACGAGCAGTACTTC. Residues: CASSYSRDSIYEQYF.

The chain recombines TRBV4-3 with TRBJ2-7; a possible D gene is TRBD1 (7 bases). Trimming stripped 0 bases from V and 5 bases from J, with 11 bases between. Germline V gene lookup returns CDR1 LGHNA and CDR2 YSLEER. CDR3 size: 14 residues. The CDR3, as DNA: TGCGCCAGCAGCCAAGACGGAGGGGGCAACGAGCAGTACTTC. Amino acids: CASSQDGGGNEQYF.

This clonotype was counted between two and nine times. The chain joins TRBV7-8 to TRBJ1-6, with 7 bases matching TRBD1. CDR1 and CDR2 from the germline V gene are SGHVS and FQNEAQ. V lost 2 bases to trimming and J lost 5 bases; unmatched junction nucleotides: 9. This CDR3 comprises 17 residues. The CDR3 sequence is CASSLSQGVRNNSPLHF. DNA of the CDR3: TGTGCCAGCAGCTTAAGTCAGGGGGTTAGGAATAATTCACCCCTCCACTTT.

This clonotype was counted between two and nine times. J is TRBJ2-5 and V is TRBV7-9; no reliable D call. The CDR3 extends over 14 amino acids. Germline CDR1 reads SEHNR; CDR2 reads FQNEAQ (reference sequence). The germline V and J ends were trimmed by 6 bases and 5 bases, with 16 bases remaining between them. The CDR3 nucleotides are TGTGCCAGCAGTCAATCGGTCAGCACGGAGACCCAGTACTTC. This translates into CASSQSVSTETQYF.

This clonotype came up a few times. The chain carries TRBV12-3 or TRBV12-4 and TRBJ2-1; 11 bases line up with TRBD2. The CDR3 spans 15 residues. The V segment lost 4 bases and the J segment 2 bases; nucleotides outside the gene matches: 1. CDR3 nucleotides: TGTGCCAGCAGTTCTAGCGGGAGGACCTACAATGAGCAGTTCTTC. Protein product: CASSSSGRTYNEQFF.

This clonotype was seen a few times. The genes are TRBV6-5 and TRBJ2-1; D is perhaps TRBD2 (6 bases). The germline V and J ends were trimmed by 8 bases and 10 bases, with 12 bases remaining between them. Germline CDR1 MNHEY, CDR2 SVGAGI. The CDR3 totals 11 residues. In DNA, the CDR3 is TGTGCCAGCGGACTACTCCGAGAGCAGTTCTTC. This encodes CASGLLREQFF.

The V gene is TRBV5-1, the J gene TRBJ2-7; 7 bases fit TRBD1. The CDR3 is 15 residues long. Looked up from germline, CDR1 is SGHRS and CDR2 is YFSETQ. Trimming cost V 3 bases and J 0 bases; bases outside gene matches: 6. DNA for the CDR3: TGCGCCAGCAGCTCGGAGACAGGGCTCTCCTACGAGCAGTACTTC. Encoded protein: CASSSETGLSYEQYF.

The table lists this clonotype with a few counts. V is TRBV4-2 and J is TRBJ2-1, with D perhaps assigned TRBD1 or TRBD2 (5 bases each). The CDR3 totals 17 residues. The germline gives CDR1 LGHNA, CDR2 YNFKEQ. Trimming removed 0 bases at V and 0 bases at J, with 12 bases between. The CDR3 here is CASSQDLEGFSYNEQFF. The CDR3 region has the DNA TGTGCCAGCAGCCAAGATCTTGAGGGGTTCTCCTACAATGAGCAGTTCTTC.

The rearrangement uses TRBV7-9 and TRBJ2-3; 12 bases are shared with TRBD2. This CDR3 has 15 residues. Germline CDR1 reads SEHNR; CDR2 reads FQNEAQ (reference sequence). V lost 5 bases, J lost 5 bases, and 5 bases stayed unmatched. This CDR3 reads CASSTRLAGVDTQYF. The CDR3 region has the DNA TGTGCCAGCAGCACCAGACTAGCGGGGGTAGATACGCAGTATTTT.

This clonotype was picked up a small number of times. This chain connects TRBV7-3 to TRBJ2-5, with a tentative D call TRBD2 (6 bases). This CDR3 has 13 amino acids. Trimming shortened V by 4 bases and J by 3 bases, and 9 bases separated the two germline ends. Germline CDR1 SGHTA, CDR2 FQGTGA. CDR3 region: CASSYQREETQYF. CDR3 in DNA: TGTGCCAGCAGCTACCAGCGGGAAGAGACCCAGTACTTC. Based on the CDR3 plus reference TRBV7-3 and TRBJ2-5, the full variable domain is GAGVSQTPSNKVTEKGKYVELRCDPISGHTALYWYRQSLGQGPEFLIYFQGTGAADDSGLPNDRFFAVRPEGSVSTLKIQRTERGDSAVYLCASSYQREETQYFGPGTRLLVL.

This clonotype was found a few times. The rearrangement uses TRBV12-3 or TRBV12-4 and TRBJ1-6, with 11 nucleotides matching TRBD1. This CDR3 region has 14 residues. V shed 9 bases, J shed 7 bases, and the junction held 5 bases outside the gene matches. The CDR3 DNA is TGTGCCAGTGGACAGGGGGCAGGGAATTCACCCCTCCACTTT. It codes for CASGQGAGNSPLHF.

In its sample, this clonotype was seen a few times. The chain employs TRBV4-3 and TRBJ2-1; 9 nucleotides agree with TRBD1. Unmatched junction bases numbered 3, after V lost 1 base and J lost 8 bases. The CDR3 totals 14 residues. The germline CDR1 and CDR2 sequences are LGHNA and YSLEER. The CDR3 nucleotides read TGCGCCAGCAGCCAAGGCCGGACAGGGGATGAGCAGTTCTTC. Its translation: CASSQGRTGDEQFF.

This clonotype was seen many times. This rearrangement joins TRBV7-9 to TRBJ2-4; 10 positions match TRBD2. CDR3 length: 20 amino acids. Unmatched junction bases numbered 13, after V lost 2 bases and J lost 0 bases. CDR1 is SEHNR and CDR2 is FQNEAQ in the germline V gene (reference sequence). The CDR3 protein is CASSLPPEASGGLAKNIQYF. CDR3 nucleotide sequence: TGTGCCAGCAGCTTACCCCCTGAGGCTAGCGGGGGCCTAGCCAAAAACATTCAGTACTTC.

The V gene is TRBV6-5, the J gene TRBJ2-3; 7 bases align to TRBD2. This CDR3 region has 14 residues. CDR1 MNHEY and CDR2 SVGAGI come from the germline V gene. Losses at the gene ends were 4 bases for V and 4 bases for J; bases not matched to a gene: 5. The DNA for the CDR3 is TGTGCCAGCAGTTTGCAGGGACTATCAGATACGCAGTATTTT. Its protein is CASSLQGLSDTQYF.

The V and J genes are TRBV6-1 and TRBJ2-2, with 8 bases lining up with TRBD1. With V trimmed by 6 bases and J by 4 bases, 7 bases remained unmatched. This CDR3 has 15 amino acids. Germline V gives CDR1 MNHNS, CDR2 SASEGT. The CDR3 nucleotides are TGTGCCAGCAGGGTGGGACAGGTCTTCACCGGGGAGCTGTTTTTT. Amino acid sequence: CASRVGQVFTGELFF.

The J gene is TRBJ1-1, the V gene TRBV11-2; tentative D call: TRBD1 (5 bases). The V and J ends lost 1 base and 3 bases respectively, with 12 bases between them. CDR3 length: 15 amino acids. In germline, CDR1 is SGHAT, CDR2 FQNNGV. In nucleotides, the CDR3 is TGTGCCAGCAGCTTAGTCTTGGGCAGGGACACTGAAGCTTTCTTT. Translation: CASSLVLGRDTEAFF.

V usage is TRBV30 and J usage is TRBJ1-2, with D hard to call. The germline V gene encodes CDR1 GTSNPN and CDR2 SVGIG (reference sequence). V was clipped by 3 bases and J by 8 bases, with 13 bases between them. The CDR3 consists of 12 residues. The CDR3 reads CAWSLTPRGYTF. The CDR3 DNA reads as TGTGCCTGGAGCCTTACGCCACGAGGCTACACCTTC.

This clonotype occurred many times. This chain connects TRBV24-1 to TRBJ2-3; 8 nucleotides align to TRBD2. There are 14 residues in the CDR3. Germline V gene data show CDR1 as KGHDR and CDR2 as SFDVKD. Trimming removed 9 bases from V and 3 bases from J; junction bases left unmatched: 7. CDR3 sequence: CATARGVGTDTQYF. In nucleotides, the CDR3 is TGTGCCACCGCGCGGGGGGTAGGGACAGATACGCAGTATTTT.

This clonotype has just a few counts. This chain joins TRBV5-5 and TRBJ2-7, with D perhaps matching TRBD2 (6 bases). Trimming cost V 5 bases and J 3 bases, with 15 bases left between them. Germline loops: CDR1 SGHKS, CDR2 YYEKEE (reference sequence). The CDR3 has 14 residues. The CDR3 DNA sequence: TGTGCCAGCAGACCTCCTAGCGTTTTCTACGAGCAGTACTTC. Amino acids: CASRPPSVFYEQYF.